This T cell receptor (beta chain) derives from a study of CD4 T cells in relation to SARS-CoV-2 and coronaviruses. Before the COVID-19 pandemic, during about 2011-2019, CD4+ T cells were taken from unexposed donors. This clone was seen a single time. This table comes from immunoSEQ multiplex PCR, and its TCRdb copy is limited to in-frame clones, with some not included. The sample shows some 70,000 clones, 90% to 95% of them seen only once. CDR1 is LGHDT and CDR2 is YNNKEL in the germline V gene (reference sequence). The CDR3 covers 13 residues. The ends were cut back, 3 bases at V and 11 bases at J, with 14 bases in the middle.

What was sequenced was naive CD4+ T cells from PBMCs. Described subset: naive CD4+ T cells isolated by negative enrichment. V usage is TRBV3-1 (or the pseudogene TRBV3-2) and J usage is TRBJ1-5; D is ambiguous. The source is a human donor in good health. The CDR3 DNA reads TGTGCCAGCAGCCAGGCCCGTACCACCACCCAGCATTTT. This encodes CASSQARTTTQHF.